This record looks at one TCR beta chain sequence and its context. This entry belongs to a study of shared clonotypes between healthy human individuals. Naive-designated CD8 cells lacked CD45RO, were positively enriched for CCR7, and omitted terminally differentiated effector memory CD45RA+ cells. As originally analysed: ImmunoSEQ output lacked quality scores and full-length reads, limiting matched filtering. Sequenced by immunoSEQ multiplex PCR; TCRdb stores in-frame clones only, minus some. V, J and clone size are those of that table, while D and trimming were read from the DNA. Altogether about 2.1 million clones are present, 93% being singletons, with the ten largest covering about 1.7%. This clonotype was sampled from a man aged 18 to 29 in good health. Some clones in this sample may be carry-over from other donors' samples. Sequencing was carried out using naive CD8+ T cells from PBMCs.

CDR3 DNA: TGTGCCAGCAGCTTACTGGGGGGATCGGGGACTGAAGCTTTCTTT. Translating it yields CASSLLGGSGTEAFF. The chain is built from TRBV7-8 and TRBJ1-1; tentative D call: TRBD1 (5 bases). The CDR3 covers 15 residues. CDR1 is SGHVS, CDR2 FQNEAQ, per germline. The germline V and J ends were trimmed by 2 bases and 5 bases, with 15 bases remaining between them.